The source of this T cell receptor beta chain is a study of identifying expanded T cells in peripheral blood. The CDR3 runs 16 residues. The germline gives CDR1 SEHNR, CDR2 FQNEAQ (reference sequence). J lost 2 bases, V lost 5 bases, and 7 bases had no gene match. Study outcomes and limitations: Across healthy donors, higher total template counts meant significantly greater approximately 2-week count variance. Technical replicates showed roughly 1.2 changed clones; approximately two weeks around 15; four weeks 19.

No infections or other immune events were documented during collection. Comment on this clone: Antigen specificity is unknown.

The data were produced by immunoSEQ multiplex PCR, yet TCRdb's version contains in-frame clones alone and is incomplete. The sample carries more than 50,000 clones, about four fifths recorded once. Sequenced sample: blood. The chain has TRBV7-9 and TRBJ1-3; 9 positions match TRBD1. This receptor was identified in a person aged 18 to 70 in good health. The CDR3 spells CASSRDRELTGNTIYF. CDR3 nucleotides: TGTGCCAGCAGCCGGGACAGGGAATTGACTGGAAACACCATATATTTT. The complete variable domain, with remaining parts taken from reference TRBV7-9 and TRBJ1-3, reads DTGVSQNPRHKITKRGQNVTFRCDPISEHNRLYWYRQTLGQGPEFLTYFQNEAQLEKSRLLSDRFSAERPKGSFSTLEIQRTEQGDSAMYLCASSRDRELTGNTIYFGEGSWLTVV.